This TCR beta chain stems from a study of control samples from healthy donors and cancer patients (TCRdb year 2020). A word on this clone: Its antigen specificity is not known. Base-call qualities are not available, and no considerably larger clone is one nucleotide away.

Library construction relied on the immunoSEQ multiplex PCR assay. Here the immuneACCESS table is served through TCRdb, limited to in-frame sequences with V and J called. Missing clones are a known gap in these copies; in checked studies unresolved V genes cover under half, and the rest lacks a known reason. The sample table holds about 110,000 clones, of which approximately 82% were seen once. Around 6.6% of the sample goes to the ten largest clones. Sequencing was performed on blood. The TCR originated in a man aged 18-30 years in good health.

The DNA is as follows: TGTGCCAGCAGGGGCGACGGTTCTGGCTACACCTTC. Its product reads: CASRGDGSGYTF. This chain is built from TRBV2 and TRBJ1-2; no D segment can be confidently identified. The CDR3 holds 12 amino acids from the cysteine to the phenylalanine. The entry retains the CDR3 DNA only, 36 bases that are in frame from base 1. Sequences SNHLY (CDR1) and FYNNEI (CDR2) are obtained from the germline V gene. V was cut back by 6 bases and J by 7 bases, leaving a gap of 12 bases between them.